This T cell receptor beta chain was documented in a study of cytomegalovirus exposure and HLA in healthy donors. The PCR was carried out with 60 Vbeta primers and 13 Jbeta primers. Measured with immunoSEQ multiplex PCR; TCRdb has only the in-frame clones, and not every one. Of 100,000 to 150,000 clones in the sample, over 60% were seen once. Germline loops: CDR1 SGHRS, CDR2 YFSETQ. There are 17 residues in the CDR3. V lost 1 base to trimming and J lost 2 bases, with 18 bases between them. The TCR comes from a woman aged 55-69 years in good health and CMV-seropositive. V gene TRBV5-1 combines with J gene TRBJ1-1; D gene unclear. Sequenced sample: PBMCs. The DNA of the CDR3 is TGCGCCAGCAGCTTGAACGCCGGCACAACAGCAAACACTGAAGCTTTCTTT. Encoded protein: CASSLNAGTTANTEAFF.